This T cell receptor beta chain is drawn from a study of cytomegalovirus exposure and HLA in healthy donors. Broader study findings: Some TCR beta chains (about 180 of them) were listed as cytomegalovirus-associated. The authors excluded some V segments, including TRBV6-2 and TRBV6-3, as indistinguishable.

Amplification used 60 Vbeta primers and 13 Jbeta primers. Only in-frame clones appear in the TCRdb table, and some are missing; sequencing was by immunoSEQ multiplex PCR. The sample yields 85,000 to 100,000 clones, approximately 77% seen once. CDR1 is MNHEY, CDR2 SVGAGI, per germline. The CDR3 runs 15 residues. The V gene lost 6 bases and the J gene lost 0 bases, with 12 bases spanning the gap. On this clone itself: The antigen remains undetermined.

The sequencing input was PBMCs. The receptor's source is a woman in her forties in good health and CMV-seronegative. The J gene is TRBJ2-1, the V gene TRBV6-5; D perhaps matches TRBD2 (6 bases). The CDR3: CASSPGLHSYNEQFF. For the CDR3, the DNA is TGTGCCAGCAGCCCGGGACTCCACTCCTACAATGAGCAGTTCTTC.